This T cell receptor (beta chain) comes out of a study of blood T cells in healthy people across ages. Findings of the study overall: It was the long-lived donors that had more naive CD4+ cells and higher diversity than aged donors.

Per the germline V gene, CDR1 is MNHEY and CDR2 is SMNVEV (reference sequence). Trimming took 4 bases from V and 8 from J, leaving 12 bases between them. The CDR3 covers 13 residues. In regard to this clonotype: Antigen unknown.

Then a second PCR, running roughly 6 to 11 cycles, was carried out with a sample-barcoded 5' primer and a J-beta primer mix. Each CDR3 protein is one row after TCRdb ran MiXCR on the 5' RACE reads. The repertoire has roughly 1.6 million distinct CDR3 sequences, around 36% of them found once; the top ten carry 11%. Material for sequencing was blood. The clonotype was recovered from a young woman in good health. This chain connects TRBV27 to TRBJ2-1; TRBD2 is a possible D gene (5 bases). Here the CDR3 DNA reads TGTGCCAGCAGTTGGTCTAGCAAAGATGAGCAGTTCTTC. This gives the protein CASSWSSKDEQFF.